These 3 T cell receptor beta chains came from one sample sequenced in a study of regulatory T cells in long-lasting Graves disease (dated by TCRdb to the early 2020s). The sample's time point label, decoded: newly diagnosed GD, antithyroid drugs for less than 3 months. For both TCR sequencing and RNA sequencing, RNA was extracted from PBMCs in TRIzol. Receptor libraries were prepared by multiplex PCR. Reads for this sample came from an Illumina HiSeq 4000. To build TCR beta libraries, CDR3 regions were amplified by Arm-PCR using iRepertoire HTBI primers. TCRdb's own reprocessing of the public reads used fastp at Q25 and MiXCR and kept productive beta chains. Rows with a matching CDR3 protein are joined into one entry that keeps the most common DNA and genes. The sample data list 240,000 or so distinct CDR3 sequences, and 20% of these were observed just once. Around 13% of the sample is held by the ten biggest clonotypes.

This specimen was peripheral blood mononuclear cells (PBMCs), taken at new diagnosis, from a patient treated with antithyroid drugs. These receptor sequences come from a female donor with Graves disease.

The chain combines TRBV11-2 with TRBJ1-5, with 10 bases fitting TRBD1. V trimming: 4 bases; J trimming: 13 bases; junction bases outside the gene matches: 16. The CDR3 extends over 16 amino acids. The germline V gene has CDR1 SGHAT and CDR2 FQNNGV. As DNA, the CDR3 is TGTGCCAGCAGCTGGGGACAGGGGTGGTCTCGGGAATCTCAGCATTTT. The encoded protein is CASSWGQGWSRESQHF.

This clonotype was found many times. The chain employs TRBV7-9 and TRBJ1-4; no reliable D call. Germline CDR1 reads SEHNR; CDR2 reads FQNEAQ (reference sequence). The V gene lost 5 bases and the J gene lost 9 bases, with 16 bases spanning the gap. CDR3 length equals 14 residues. The CDR3 region has the DNA TGTGCCAGCAGCCGTGCAGGCGACTCCAAAAAACTGTTTTTT. Its protein product is CASSRAGDSKKLFF.

Turning to this clonotype: This is likely an artifact of a read error, given a far larger clone one base away. This chain connects TRBV12-3 or TRBV12-4 to TRBJ2-4; D gene uncertain. The CDR3 has 17 residues. The CDR3 reads CASSPTSSLTHTNEQLF. The CDR3 nucleotides are TGTGCCAGCAGCCCGACCTCATCGTTGACACACACGAATGAGCAGCTCTTC.